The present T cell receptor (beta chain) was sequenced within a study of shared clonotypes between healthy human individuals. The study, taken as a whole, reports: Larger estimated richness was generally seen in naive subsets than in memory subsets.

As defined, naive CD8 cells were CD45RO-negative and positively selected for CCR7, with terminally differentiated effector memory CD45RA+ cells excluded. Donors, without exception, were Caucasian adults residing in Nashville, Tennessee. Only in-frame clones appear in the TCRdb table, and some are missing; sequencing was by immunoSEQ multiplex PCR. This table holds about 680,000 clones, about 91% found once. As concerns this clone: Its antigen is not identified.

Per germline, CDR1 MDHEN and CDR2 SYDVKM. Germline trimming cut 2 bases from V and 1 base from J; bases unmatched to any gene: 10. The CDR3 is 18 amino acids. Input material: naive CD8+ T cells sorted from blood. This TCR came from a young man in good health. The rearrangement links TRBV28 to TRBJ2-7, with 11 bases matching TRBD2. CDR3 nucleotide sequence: TGTGCCAGCAGTTTAGGGCTAGCGGGAGGCCTTGGGTCCTACGAGCAGTACTTC. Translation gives CASSLGLAGGLGSYEQYF.